The sequence of this TCR beta chain was determined in a study of shared clonotypes between healthy human individuals. CDR3 length: 14 residues. The V end was cut by 4 bases, the J end by 9 bases, with 17 bases between. CDR1 is SGHRS and CDR2 is YFSETQ in the germline V gene. Measured with immunoSEQ multiplex PCR; TCRdb has only the in-frame clones, and not every one. The sample consists of 1,500,000 or so clones, 97% to 99% of them appearing once. This sequence was found in a man younger than 45 in good health. Material: naive CD4+ T cells sorted from blood. As to subset: CD45RA+ positively selected. The chain is built from TRBV5-1 and TRBJ1-3, with D possibly being TRBD1 (6 bases). CDR3 in amino acids: CASSRDTSESTIYF. CDR3 nucleotides: TGCGCCAGCAGCCGGGACACCTCCGAGAGCACCATATATTTT.